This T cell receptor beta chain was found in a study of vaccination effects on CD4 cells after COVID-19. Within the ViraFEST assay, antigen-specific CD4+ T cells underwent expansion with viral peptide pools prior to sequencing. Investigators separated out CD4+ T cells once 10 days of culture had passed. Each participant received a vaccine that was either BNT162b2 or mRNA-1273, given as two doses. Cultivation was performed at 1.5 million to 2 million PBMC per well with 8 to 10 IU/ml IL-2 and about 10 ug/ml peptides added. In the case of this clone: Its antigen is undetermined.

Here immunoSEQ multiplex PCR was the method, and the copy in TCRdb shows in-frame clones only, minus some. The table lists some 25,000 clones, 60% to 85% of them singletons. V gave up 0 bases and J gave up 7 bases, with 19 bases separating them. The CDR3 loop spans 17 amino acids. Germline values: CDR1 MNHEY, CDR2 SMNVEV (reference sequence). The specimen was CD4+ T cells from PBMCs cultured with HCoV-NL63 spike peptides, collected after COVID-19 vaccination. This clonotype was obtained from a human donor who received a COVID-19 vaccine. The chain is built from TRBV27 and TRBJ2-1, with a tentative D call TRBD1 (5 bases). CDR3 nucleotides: TGTGCCAGCAGTTTATCGAATCCAGGGTTTGGTCTGAATGAGCAGTTCTTC. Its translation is CASSLSNPGFGLNEQFF.